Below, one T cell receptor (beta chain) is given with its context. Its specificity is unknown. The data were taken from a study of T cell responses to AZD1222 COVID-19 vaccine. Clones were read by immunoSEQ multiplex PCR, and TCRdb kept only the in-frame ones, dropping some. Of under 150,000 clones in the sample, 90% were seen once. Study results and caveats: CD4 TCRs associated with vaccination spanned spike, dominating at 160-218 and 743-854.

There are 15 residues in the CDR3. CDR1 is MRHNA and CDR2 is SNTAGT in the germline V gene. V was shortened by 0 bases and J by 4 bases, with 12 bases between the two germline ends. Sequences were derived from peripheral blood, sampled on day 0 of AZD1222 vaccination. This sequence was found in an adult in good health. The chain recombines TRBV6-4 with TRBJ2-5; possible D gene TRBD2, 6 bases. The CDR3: CASSDSPGEAETQYF. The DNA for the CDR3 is TGTGCCAGCAGTGACTCGCCGGGAGAGGCAGAGACCCAGTACTTC.